The 22 T cell receptor beta chains reported below all come from one sample, sequenced in a study of shared clonotypes between healthy human individuals. TCRdb's copy holds only in-frame clones and misses some; the assay was immunoSEQ multiplex PCR. The profile shows millions of clones, roughly 94% of them singletons. Sequencing was carried out using naive CD4+ T cells sorted from blood. Subset denoted: CD45RA+ positively selected. These receptors were collected from a man younger than 35 in good health.

The chain combines TRBV6-1 with TRBJ2-1; TRBD2 matches at 12 bases. J gave up 9 bases and V 10 bases, and 10 bases lay outside the gene matches. The CDR3 is 14 amino acids. Germline V gene lookup returns CDR1 MNHNS and CDR2 SASEGT. The CDR3, as DNA: TGTGCCACCCTACTAGCGGGGGGTGTCGGTGAGCAGTTCTTC. Its translation: CATLLAGGVGEQFF.

V and J are TRBV4-3 and TRBJ1-4, with D maybe TRBD1 (6 bases). Per the germline V gene, CDR1 is LGHNA and CDR2 is YSLEER. The V and J ends lost 2 bases and 5 bases respectively, with 15 bases between them. This CDR3 has 16 amino acids. Here the CDR3 DNA reads TGCGCCAGCAGCCAAAGGAGAGGACAGATCAATGAAAAACTGTTTTTT. It translates to CASSQRRGQINEKLFF.

Only one count was recorded for this clone. The chain has TRBV9 and TRBJ2-2; TRBD2 agrees at 13 bases. The length of the CDR3 is 16 residues. Germline V CDR1 and CDR2: SGDLS, YYNGEE. J lost 4 bases, V lost 4 bases, and 4 bases had no gene match. CDR3 bases: TGTGCCAGCAGCTCCGGGACTAGCGGGACCACCGGGGAGCTGTTTTTT. It specifies CASSSGTSGTTGELFF. The full variable domain, completed using reference TRBV9 and TRBJ2-2, is DSGVTQTPKHLITATGQRVTLRCSPRSGDLSVYWYQQSLDQGLQFLIQYYNGEERAKGNILERFSAQQFPDLHSELNLSSLELGDSALYFCASSSGTSGTTGELFFGEGSRLTVL.

The chain carries TRBV27 and TRBJ2-7; D ambiguous. CDR3 length equals 13 residues. V lost 6 bases and J 3 bases, leaving 12 bases between the germline ends. Germline values: CDR1 MNHEY, CDR2 SMNVEV (reference sequence). As DNA, the CDR3 is TGTGCCAGCAGATTTCTGGTAAGCTACGAGCAGTACTTC. Its translation: CASRFLVSYEQYF.

This sequence joins TRBV2 and TRBJ2-5; D perhaps matches TRBD1 (7 bases). The V and J ends lost 7 bases and 5 bases respectively, with 20 bases between them. From germline, CDR1 is SNHLY and CDR2 FYNNEI. The CDR3 runs 15 residues. CDR3 bases: TGTGCCAGCAACAGGGGCTCGGGCGGGGCCGAGACCCAGTACTTC. Its protein is CASNRGSGGAETQYF.

To note about this clone: One end of the junction does not line up with germline, which may come from a read error. V and J are TRBV6-5 and TRBJ2-7, with D perhaps matching TRBD1 (6 bases). The CDR3 covers 14 residues. Germline lookup yields CDR1 MNHEY and CDR2 SVGAGI. CDR3 nucleotide sequence: TGTGCCAGCAGTGACTCAACAGGGCCCTACGAGCAGTACTTC. Translating it yields CASSDSTGPYEQYF.

The chain carries TRBV27 and TRBJ1-2; no reliable D call. From germline, CDR1 is MNHEY and CDR2 SMNVEV (reference sequence). The CDR3 spans 15 residues. Between the trimmed V and J ends, which lost 6 bases and 0 bases, there was a span of 14 bases. The CDR3 region has the DNA TGTGCCAGCAGCAGCAGAGGAGGGCCTAACTATGGCTACACCTTC. Translating it yields CASSSRGGPNYGYTF.

This sequence joins TRBV7-9 and TRBJ2-5; 10 nucleotides align to TRBD2. There are 14 residues in the CDR3. After removal of 5 bases from V and 7 bases from J, the junction contained 7 bases not matched to a gene. Germline CDR1 and CDR2: SEHNR and FQNEAQ (reference sequence). CDR3 nucleotide sequence: TGTGCCAGCAGCCCTAGCGGGGGTCCCGGGACCCAGTACTTC. This gives the protein CASSPSGGPGTQYF.

The chain employs TRBV19 and TRBJ2-3, with D possibly TRBD2 on 5 matching bases. The length of the CDR3 is 14 residues. Germline V lookup: CDR1 LNHDA, CDR2 SQIVND (reference sequence). V was clipped by 8 bases and J by 4 bases, with 16 bases between them. DNA of the CDR3: TGTGCCAGTGGGAGTGCCGGGATCCCAGATACGCAGTATTTT. Protein sequence: CASGSAGIPDTQYF.

The chain has TRBV6-5 and TRBJ2-7; unclear D gene. The germline gives CDR1 MNHEY, CDR2 SVGAGI. Trimming left V 7 bases short and J 7 bases short, with 11 bases between. The CDR3 is 11 amino acids. The CDR3 region has the DNA TGTGCCAGCACCCAAGTGGTTGAGCAGTACTTC. It yields the protein CASTQVVEQYF.

This chain uses TRBV7-2 with TRBJ1-1; possibly TRBD1 for D (5 bases). V lost 1 base to trimming and J lost 9 bases, with 15 bases between them. The CDR3 length is 14 residues. Germline values: CDR1 SGHTA, CDR2 FQGNSA. The CDR3 nucleotides are TGTGCCAGCAGCTTAGGGGGGGTAAGGAAACAAGCTTTCTTT. Translation gives CASSLGGVRKQAFF.

The rearrangement joins TRBV18 to TRBJ2-5; 8 nucleotides align to TRBD2. This CDR3 comprises 14 residues. V trimming: 7 bases; J trimming: 3 bases; junction bases outside the gene matches: 7. CDR1 is KGHSH and CDR2 is LQKENI in the germline V gene. CDR3 coding DNA: TGTGCCAGCTTACCCCCCGGGAGGGAAGAGACCCAGTACTTC. This sequence encodes CASLPPGREETQYF.

This sequence joins TRBV28 and TRBJ1-1, with D perhaps TRBD1 (5 bases). CDR1 and CDR2 from the germline V gene are MDHEN and SYDVKM. This CDR3 has 15 residues. Trimming took 7 bases from V and 1 from J, leaving 16 bases between them. CDR3: CASKLGGRGNTEAFF. CDR3 DNA sequence: TGTGCCAGCAAACTCGGTGGGAGGGGGAACACTGAAGCTTTCTTT.

The V call is TRBV10-1, the J call TRBJ1-1; D gene unclear. This CDR3 comprises 14 residues. Germline V lookup: CDR1 WNHNN, CDR2 SYGVQD (reference sequence). The V and J ends lost 6 bases and 0 bases respectively, with 11 bases between them. The CDR3 DNA reads as TGCGCCAGCAGCCTGACACGAGTGAACACTGAAGCTTTCTTT. This codes for CASSLTRVNTEAFF.

Concerning this clone itself: The same CDR3 can be traced to other DNA sequences in this sample. The chain employs TRBV5-1 and TRBJ1-1; 10 bases agree with TRBD1. With V trimmed by 4 bases and J by 3 bases, 6 bases remained unmatched. CDR1 is SGHRS and CDR2 is YFSETQ in the germline V gene. The CDR3 sequence is 15 residues long. This CDR3 reads CASSLRTGGDTEAFF. The CDR3 bases are TGCGCCAGCAGCCTTCGGACAGGGGGGGACACTGAAGCTTTCTTT. Combining the CDR3 with reference TRBV5-1 and TRBJ1-1 gives the whole variable domain KAGVTQTPRYLIKTRGQQVTLSCSPISGHRSVSWYQQTPGQGLQFLFEYFSETQRNKGNFPGRFSGRQFSNSRSEMNVSTLELGDSALYLCASSLRTGGDTEAFFGQGTRLTVV.

For the CDR3, the DNA is TGTGCCAGCAGCTTGGAACAAGCCTACGAGCAGTACTTC. Translating it yields CASSLEQAYEQYF. The rearrangement joins TRBV5-5 to TRBJ2-7; D remains ambiguous. The CDR3 is 13 amino acids. V was cut by 0 bases and J by 2 bases, with 6 bases left in between. Germline CDR1 SGHKS, CDR2 YYEKEE (reference sequence).

The rearrangement links TRBV5-1 to TRBJ2-1; tentative D call: TRBD1 (5 bases). The V end was cut by 4 bases, the J end by 9 bases, with 17 bases between. The germline CDR1 and CDR2 sequences are SGHRS and YFSETQ. CDR3 length equals 14 residues. The CDR3 spells CASSRPDQGGEQFF. The CDR3 DNA follows: TGCGCCAGCAGCCGACCCGATCAGGGTGGTGAGCAGTTCTTC.

The rearrangement links TRBV30 to TRBJ1-2; tentatively, D is TRBD1 (5 bases). Germline CDR1 GTSNPN, CDR2 SVGIG (reference sequence). V was clipped by 5 bases and J by 8 bases, with 18 bases between them. CDR3 length: 13 amino acids. The CDR3 DNA is TGTGCCTGGGCCCTAATGGGGGGGATCGGCTACACCTTC. It is translated as CAWALMGGIGYTF.

The chain links TRBV7-2 to TRBJ2-3, with TRBD2 matching over 7 bases. Losses at the gene ends were 5 bases for V and 4 bases for J; bases not matched to a gene: 15. Per the germline V gene, CDR1 is SGHTA and CDR2 is FQGNSA. CDR3 length equals 17 residues. The CDR3 bases are TGTGCCAGCAGCACTAGCGCTCTGGGTCACGGGGCAGATACGCAGTATTTT. Its translation: CASSTSALGHGADTQYF.

V usage is TRBV18 and J usage is TRBJ1-1; D possibly corresponds to TRBD1 (6 bases). CDR3 length: 14 amino acids. From germline, CDR1 is KGHSH and CDR2 LQKENI. Trimming removed 3 bases from V and 6 bases from J, with 14 bases in between. The CDR3 region has the DNA TGTGCCAGCTCACCGGGGGGCGGGTATCCTGAAGCTTTCTTT. Translation gives CASSPGGGYPEAFF.

The rearrangement uses TRBV6-6 and TRBJ1-1, with TRBD1 as a possible D gene (5 bases). The CDR3 runs 13 residues. Trimming stripped 7 bases from V and 7 bases from J, with 16 bases between. CDR1 and CDR2 (germline): MNHNY, SVGAGI (reference sequence). The CDR3 DNA reads TGTGCCAGCACCGAGGGACGGACTCTTGAAGCTTTCTTT. Its translation is CASTEGRTLEAFF.

The CDR3 sequence: CAWRIGERTEAFF. CDR3 bases: TGTGCCTGGAGGATAGGGGAAAGGACTGAAGCTTTCTTT. This chain joins TRBV30 and TRBJ1-1, with D tentatively TRBD1 (5 bases). This CDR3 spans 13 amino acids. Germline CDR1 is GTSNPN and CDR2 is SVGIG (reference sequence). V dropped 3 bases and J dropped 5 bases, with 13 bases sitting between them.